This TCR beta chain was captured by sequencing in a study of blood T cell repertoires in COVID-19. Study details: The United States, Italy and Spain supplied acute and convalescent COVID-19 samples.

Authors' processing steps: Estimation of nucleated cell counts was performed using reference gene primer amplification. The protocol was immunoSEQ multiplex PCR, while the TCRdb copy is restricted to in-frame clones and leaves out a portion. V and J calls and clone size follow that table, whereas D and trimming were derived from the DNA. The sample lists hundreds of thousands of clones, approximately 91% occurring once. The TCR comes from a woman aged 25-40 years who had recovered from COVID-19. The sample taken for sequencing was PBMCs or T cells enriched from blood (not recorded which).

The CDR3 sequence: CASSTIAGQWNIQYF. CDR3 sequence (DNA): TGTGCCAGCAGTACAATAGCCGGACAGTGGAACATTCAGTACTTC. V is TRBV11-3 and J is TRBJ2-4, with TRBD1 as a possible D gene (6 bases). The CDR3 has 15 amino acids. Germline V gene sequence: CDR1 SGHNT, CDR2 YENEEA. V was pared by 6 bases and J by 7 bases, with 19 bases between.